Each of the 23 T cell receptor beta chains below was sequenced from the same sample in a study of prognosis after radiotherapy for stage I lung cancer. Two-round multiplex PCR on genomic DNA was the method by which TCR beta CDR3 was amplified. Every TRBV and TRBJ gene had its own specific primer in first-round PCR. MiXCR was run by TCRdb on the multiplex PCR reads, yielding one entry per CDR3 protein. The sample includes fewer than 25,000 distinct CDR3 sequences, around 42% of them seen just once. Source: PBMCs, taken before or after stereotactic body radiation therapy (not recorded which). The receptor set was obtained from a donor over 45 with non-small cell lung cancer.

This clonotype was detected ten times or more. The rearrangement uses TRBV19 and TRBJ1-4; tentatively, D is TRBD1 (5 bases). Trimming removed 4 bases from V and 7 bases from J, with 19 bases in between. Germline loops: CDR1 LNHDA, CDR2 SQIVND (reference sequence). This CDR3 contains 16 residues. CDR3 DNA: TGTGCCAGTAGTACGGGACGGCCCAATAGTGGTGAAAAACTGTTTTTT. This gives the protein CASSTGRPNSGEKLFF.

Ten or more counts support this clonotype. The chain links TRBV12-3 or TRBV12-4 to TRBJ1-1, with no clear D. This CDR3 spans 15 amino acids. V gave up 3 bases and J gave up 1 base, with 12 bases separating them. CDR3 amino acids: CASSFNRPQNTEAFF. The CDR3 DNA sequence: TGTGCCAGCAGTTTCAACAGACCCCAGAACACTGAAGCTTTCTTT.

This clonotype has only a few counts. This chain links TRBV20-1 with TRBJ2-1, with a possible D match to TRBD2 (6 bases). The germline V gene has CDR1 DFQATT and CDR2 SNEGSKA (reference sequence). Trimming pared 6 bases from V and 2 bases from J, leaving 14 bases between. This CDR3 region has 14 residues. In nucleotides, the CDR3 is TGCAGTGCGACCACATGGAGGGCCTACAATGAGCAGTTCTTC. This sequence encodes CSATTWRAYNEQFF.

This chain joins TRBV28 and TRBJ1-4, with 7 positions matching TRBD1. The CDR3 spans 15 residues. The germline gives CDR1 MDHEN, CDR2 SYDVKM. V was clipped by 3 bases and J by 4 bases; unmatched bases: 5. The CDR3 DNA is TGTGCCAGCAGTTTCGGACAGGCGATTAATGAAAAACTGTTTTTT. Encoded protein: CASSFGQAINEKLFF.

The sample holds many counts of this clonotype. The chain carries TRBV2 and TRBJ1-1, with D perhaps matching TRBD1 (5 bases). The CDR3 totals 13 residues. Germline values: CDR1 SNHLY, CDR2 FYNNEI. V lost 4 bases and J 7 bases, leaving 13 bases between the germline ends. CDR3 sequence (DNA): TGTGCCAGCAGTGGCCGGGGGGAGGATGAAGCTTTCTTT. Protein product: CASSGRGEDEAFF.

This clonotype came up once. The CDR3 nucleotides read TGTGCCAGCAGCCAATCTACTGAAGCTTTCTTT. Amino acid sequence: CASSQSTEAFF. The chain recombines TRBV3-1 with TRBJ1-1; D unresolved. The V gene's germline CDR1 is LGHDT and CDR2 YNNKEL (reference sequence). The CDR3 consists of 11 residues. V dropped 2 bases and J dropped 5 bases, with 3 bases sitting between them. Full variable domain (outside the CDR3, taken from reference TRBV3-1 and TRBJ1-1): DTAVSQTPKYLVTQMGNDKSIKCEQNLGHDTMYWYKQDSKKFLKIMFSYNNKELIINETVPNRFSPKSPDKAHLNLHINSLELGDSAVYFCASSQSTEAFFGQGTRLTVV.

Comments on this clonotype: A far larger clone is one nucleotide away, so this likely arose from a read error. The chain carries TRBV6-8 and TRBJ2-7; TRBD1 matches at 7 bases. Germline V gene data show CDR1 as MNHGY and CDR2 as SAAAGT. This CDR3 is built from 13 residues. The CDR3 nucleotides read TGTGCCATCAGTTCGGCAGGGGGACGGGAGCAGTACTTC. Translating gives CAISSAGGREQYF.

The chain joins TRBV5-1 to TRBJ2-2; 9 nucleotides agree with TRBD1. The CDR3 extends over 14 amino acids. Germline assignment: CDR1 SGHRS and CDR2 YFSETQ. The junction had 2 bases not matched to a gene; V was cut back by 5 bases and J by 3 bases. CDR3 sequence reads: CASSRTGDTGELFF. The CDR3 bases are TGCGCCAGCAGTCGGACAGGGGACACCGGGGAGCTGTTTTTT.

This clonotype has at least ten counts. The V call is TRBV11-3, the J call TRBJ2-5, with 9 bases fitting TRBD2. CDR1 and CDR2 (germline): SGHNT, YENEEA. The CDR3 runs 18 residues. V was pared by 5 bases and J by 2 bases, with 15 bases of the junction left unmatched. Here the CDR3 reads CASSLGQRWAGGQETQYF. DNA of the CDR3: TGTGCCAGCAGCCTAGGACAACGGTGGGCGGGAGGGCAAGAGACCCAGTACTTC.

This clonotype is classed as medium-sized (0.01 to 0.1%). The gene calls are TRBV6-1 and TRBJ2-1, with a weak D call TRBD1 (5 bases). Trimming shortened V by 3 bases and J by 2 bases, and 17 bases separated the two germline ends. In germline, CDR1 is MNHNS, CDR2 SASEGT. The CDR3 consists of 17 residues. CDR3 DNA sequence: TGTGCCAGCAGTGATTCTTTTCAGGGCCTGGCCTACAATGAGCAGTTCTTC. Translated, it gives CASSDSFQGLAYNEQFF.

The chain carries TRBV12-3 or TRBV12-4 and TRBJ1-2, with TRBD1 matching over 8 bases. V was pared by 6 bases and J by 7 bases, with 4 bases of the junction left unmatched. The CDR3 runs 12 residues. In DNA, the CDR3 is TGTGCCAGCAGGACAGGGGCGGGTGGCTACACCTTC. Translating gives CASRTGAGGYTF.

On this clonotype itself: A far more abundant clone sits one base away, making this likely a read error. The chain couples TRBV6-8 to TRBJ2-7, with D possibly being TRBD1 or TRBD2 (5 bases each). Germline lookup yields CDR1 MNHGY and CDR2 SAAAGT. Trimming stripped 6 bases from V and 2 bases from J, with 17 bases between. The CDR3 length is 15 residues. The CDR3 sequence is CASSPGRGFTYEQYF. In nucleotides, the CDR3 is TGTGCCAGCAGCCCGGGACGGGGCTTCACCTACGAGCAGTACTTC.

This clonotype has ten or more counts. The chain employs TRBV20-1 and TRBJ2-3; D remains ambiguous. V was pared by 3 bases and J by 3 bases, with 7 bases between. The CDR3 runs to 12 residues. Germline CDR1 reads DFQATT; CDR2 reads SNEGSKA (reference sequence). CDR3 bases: TGCAGTGCTAGTGCTAGGACAGATACGCAGTATTTT. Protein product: CSASARTDTQYF.

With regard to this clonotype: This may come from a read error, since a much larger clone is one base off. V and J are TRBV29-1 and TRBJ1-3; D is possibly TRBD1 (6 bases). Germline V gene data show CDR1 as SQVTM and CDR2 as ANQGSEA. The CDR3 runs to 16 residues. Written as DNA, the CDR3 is TGCAGCGTTGAAAAATTAACAGGGCTGGGGGGAAGCACCATATATTTT. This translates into CSVEKLTGLGGSTIYF.

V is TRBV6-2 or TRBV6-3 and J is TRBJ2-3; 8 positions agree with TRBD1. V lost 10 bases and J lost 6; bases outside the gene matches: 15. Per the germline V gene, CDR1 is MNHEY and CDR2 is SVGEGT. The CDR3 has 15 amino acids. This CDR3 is CAISPTGAGTDTQYF. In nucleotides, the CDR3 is TGTGCCATCAGCCCGACAGGGGCCGGTACCGATACGCAGTATTTT.

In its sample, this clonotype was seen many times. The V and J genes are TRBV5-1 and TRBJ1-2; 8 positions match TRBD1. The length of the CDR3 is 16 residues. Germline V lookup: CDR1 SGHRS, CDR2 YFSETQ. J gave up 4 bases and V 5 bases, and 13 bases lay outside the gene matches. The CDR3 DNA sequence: TGCGCCAGCAGACGTTCGACAGGGGAGGTCAGCTATGGCTACACCTTC. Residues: CASRRSTGEVSYGYTF.

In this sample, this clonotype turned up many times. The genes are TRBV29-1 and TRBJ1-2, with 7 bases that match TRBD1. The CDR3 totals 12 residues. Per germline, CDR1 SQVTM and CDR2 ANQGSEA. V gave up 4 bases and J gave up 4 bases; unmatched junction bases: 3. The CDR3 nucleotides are TGCAGCGTTGGGGGGACAGCCTATGGCTACACCTTC. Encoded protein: CSVGGTAYGYTF. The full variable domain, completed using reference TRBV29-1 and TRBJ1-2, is SAVISQKPSRDICQRGTSLTIQCQVDSQVTMMFWYRQQPGQSLTLIATANQGSEATYESGFVIDKFPISRPNLTFSTLTVSNMSPEDSSIYLCSVGGTAYGYTFGSGTRLTVV.

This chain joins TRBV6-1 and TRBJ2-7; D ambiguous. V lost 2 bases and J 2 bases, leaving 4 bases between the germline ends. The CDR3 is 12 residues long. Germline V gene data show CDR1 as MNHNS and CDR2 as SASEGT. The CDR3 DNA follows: TGTGCCAGCAGTGAAAGTACCTACGAGCAGTACTTC. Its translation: CASSESTYEQYF.

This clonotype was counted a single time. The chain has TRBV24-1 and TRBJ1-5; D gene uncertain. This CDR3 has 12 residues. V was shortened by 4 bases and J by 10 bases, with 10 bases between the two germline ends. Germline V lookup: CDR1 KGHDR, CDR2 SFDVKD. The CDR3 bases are TGTGCCACCAGTGAGGTAAGTCATCCCCAGCATTTT. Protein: CATSEVSHPQHF.

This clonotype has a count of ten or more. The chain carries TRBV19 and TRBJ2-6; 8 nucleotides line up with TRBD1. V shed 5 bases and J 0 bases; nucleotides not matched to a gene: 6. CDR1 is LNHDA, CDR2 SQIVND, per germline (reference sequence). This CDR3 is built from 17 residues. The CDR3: CASSGQGRPSGANVLTF. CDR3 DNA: TGTGCCAGTAGTGGACAGGGCCGTCCCTCTGGGGCCAACGTCCTGACTTTC.

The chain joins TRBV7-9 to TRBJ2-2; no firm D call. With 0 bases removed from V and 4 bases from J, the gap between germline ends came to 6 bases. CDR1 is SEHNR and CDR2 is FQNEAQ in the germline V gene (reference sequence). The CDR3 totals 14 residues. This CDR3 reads CASSLAGSTGELFF. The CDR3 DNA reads TGTGCCAGCAGCTTAGCAGGGTCCACCGGGGAGCTGTTTTTT. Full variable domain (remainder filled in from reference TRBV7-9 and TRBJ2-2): DTGVSQNPRHKITKRGQNVTFRCDPISEHNRLYWYRQTLGQGPEFLTYFQNEAQLEKSRLLSDRFSAERPKGSFSTLEIQRTEQGDSAMYLCASSLAGSTGELFFGEGSRLTVL.

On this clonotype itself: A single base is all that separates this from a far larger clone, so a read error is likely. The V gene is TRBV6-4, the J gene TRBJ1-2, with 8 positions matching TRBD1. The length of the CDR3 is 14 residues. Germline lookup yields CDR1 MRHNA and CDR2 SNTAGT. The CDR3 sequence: CASTRTGTKYGYTF. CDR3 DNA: TGTGCCAGCACTCGGACAGGGACTAAATATGGCTACACCTTC.

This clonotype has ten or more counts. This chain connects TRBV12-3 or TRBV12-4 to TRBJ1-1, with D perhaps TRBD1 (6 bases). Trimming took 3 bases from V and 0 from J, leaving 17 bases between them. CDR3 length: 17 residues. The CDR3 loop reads CASSLGRGHSMNTEAFF. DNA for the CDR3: TGTGCCAGCAGTTTGGGGAGGGGACATTCCATGAACACTGAAGCTTTCTTT.